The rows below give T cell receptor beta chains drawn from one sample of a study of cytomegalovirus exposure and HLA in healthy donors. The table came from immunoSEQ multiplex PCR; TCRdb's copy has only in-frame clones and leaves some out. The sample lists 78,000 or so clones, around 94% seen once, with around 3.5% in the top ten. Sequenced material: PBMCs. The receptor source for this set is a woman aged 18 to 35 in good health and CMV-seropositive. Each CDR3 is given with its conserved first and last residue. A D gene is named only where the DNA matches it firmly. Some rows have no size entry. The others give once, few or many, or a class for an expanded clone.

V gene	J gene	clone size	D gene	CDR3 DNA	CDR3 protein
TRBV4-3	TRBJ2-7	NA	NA	TGCGCCAGCAGCCAAAAACTAGTTCCCGGCACTTACGAGCAGTACTTC	CASSQKLVPGTYEQYF
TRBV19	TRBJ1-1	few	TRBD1	TGTGCCAGTAGGCAACAGGGGGCCTATGAAGCTTTCTTT	CASRQQGAYEAFF
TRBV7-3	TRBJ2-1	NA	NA	TGTGCCAGCAGCTTAACCTCAGGGGATGAGCAGTTCTTC	CASSLTSGDEQFF
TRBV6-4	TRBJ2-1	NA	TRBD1	TGTGCCAGCACTCCGGACAGGGGGAATGAGCAGTTCTTC	CASTPDRGNEQFF
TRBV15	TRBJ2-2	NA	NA	TGTGCCACCAGCAGCTCCCTTGGGGGGTTTTTGGACGGGGAGCTGTTTTTT	CATSSSLGGFLDGELFF
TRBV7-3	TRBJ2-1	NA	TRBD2	TGTGCCAGCAGCTCGACTAGCGGGAGATACAATGAGCAGTTCTTC	CASSSTSGRYNEQFF
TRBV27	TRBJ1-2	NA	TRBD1	TGTGCCAGCAGCTGGGGGACAGGGGCGGATGGCTACACCTTC	CASSWGTGADGYTF
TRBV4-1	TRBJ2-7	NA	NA	TGCGCCAGCAGCCAAGACTCCCTCTCCTACGAGCAGTACTTC	CASSQDSLSYEQYF
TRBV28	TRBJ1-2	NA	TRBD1	TGTGCCAGCACAGGGACAGCCTTATATGGCTACACCTTC	CASTGTALYGYTF
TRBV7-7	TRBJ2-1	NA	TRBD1	TGTGCTAGCAGTTGTGACAGGGGCCCGGGCCTCTACAATGAGCAGTTCTTC	CASSCDRGPGLYNEQFF
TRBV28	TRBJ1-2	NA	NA	TGTGCCAGCAGTTCAAACACTCGCGGGACCCTCGGGACTAACTATGGCTACACCTTC	CASSSNTRGTLGTNYGYTF
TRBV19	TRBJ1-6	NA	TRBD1	TGTGCCAGTAGTAACGAGCACAGGGGGCGATCACCCCTCCACTTT	CASSNEHRGRSPLHF
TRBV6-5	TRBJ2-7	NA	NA	TGTGCCAGCAGTGCGGGGCCGATGGGGGAGCAGTACTTC	CASSAGPMGEQYF
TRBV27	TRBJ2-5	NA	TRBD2	TGTGCCAGTAGTTTCACCGGGACTAGCAAGGGGACCCAGTACTTC	CASSFTGTSKGTQYF